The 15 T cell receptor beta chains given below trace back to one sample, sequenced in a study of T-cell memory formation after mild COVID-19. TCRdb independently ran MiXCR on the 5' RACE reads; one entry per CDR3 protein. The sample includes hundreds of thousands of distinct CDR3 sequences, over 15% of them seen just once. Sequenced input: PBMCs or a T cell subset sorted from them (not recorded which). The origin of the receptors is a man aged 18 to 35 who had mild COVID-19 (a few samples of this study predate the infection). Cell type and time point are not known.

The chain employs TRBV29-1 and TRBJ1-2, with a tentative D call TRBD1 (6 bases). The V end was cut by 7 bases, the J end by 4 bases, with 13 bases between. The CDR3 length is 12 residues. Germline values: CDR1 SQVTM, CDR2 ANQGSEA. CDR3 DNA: TGCAGCGGGAACAGGGTCGGCTATGGCTACACCTTC. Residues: CSGNRVGYGYTF.

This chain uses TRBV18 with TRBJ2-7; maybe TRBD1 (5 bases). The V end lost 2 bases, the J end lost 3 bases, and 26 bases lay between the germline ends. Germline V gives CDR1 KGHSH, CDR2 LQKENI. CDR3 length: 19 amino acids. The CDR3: CASSPSLRRSDGQLYEQYV. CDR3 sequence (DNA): TGTGCCAGCTCACCATCCCTCAGACGAAGCGACGGACAACTCTACGAGCAGTACGTC.

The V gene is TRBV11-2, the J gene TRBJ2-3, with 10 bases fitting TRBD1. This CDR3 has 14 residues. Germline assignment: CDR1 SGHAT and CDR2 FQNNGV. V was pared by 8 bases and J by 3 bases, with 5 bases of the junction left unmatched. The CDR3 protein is CASARDRGTDTQYF. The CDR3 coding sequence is TGTGCCAGCGCCCGGGACAGGGGAACAGATACGCAGTATTTT. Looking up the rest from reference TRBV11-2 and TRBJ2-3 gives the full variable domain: EAGVAQSPRYKIIEKRQSVAFWCNPISGHATLYWYQQILGQGPKLLIQFQNNGVVDDSQLPKDRFSAERLKGVDSTLKIQPAKLEDSAVYLCASARDRGTDTQYFGPGTRLTVL.

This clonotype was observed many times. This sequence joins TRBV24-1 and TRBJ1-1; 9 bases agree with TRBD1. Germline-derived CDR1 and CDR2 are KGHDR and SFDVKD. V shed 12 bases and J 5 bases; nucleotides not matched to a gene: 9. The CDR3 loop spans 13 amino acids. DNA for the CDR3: TGTGCCTCTCGGGGACAGGGAACTACTGAAGCTTTCTTT. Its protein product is CASRGQGTTEAFF.

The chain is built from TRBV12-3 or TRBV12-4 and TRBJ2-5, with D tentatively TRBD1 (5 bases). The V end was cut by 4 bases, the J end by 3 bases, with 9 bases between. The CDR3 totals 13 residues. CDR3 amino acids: CASSWLGEETQYF. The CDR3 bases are TGTGCCAGCAGTTGGCTAGGGGAAGAGACCCAGTACTTC.

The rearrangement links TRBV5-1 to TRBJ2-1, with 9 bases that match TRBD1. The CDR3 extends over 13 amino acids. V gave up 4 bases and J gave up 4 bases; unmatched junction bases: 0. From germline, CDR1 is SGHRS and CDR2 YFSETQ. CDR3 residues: CASSDRGYNEQFF. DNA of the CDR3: TGCGCCAGCAGCGACAGGGGGTACAATGAGCAGTTCTTC.

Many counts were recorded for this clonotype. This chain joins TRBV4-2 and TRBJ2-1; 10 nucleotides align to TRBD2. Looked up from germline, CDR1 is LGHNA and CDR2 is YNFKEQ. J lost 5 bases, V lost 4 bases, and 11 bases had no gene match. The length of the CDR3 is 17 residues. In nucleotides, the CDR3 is TGTGCCAGCAGCCCCTTAAACCTAGCGGGGGAACACAATGAGCAGTTCTTC. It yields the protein CASSPLNLAGEHNEQFF.

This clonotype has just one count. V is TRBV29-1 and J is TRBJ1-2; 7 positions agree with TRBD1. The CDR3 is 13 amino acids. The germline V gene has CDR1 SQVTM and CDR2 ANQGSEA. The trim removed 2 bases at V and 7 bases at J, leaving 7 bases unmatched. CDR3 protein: CSVETQGTRGYTF. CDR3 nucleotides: TGCAGCGTTGAAACACAGGGGACACGTGGCTACACCTTC.

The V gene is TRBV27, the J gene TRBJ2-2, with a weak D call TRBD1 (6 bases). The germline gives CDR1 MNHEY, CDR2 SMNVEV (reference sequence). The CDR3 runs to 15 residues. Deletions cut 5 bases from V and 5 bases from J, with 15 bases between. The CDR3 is CASSPSYRVTGELFF. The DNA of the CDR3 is TGTGCCAGCAGTCCCTCCTACAGGGTTACCGGGGAGCTGTTTTTT.

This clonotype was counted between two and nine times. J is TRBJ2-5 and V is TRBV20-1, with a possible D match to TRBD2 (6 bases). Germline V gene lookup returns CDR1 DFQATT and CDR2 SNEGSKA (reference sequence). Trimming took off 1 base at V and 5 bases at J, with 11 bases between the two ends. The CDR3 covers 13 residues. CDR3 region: CSARGLAGETQYF. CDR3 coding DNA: TGCAGTGCTAGAGGACTGGCGGGGGAGACCCAGTACTTC.

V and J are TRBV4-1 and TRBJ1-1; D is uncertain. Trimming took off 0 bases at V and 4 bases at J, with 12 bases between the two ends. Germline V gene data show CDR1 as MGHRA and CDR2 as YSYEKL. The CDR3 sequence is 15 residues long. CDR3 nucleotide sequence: TGCGCCAGCAGCCAAGAAAGCCAGCCATTCACTGAAGCTTTCTTT. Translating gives CASSQESQPFTEAFF.

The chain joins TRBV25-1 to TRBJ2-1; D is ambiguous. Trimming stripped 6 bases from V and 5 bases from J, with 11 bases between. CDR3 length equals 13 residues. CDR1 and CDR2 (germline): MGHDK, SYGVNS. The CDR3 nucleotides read TGTGCCAGCAGCGGGCATGGTGACAATGAGCAGTTCTTC. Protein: CASSGHGDNEQFF.

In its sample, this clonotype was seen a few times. The CDR3 loop reads CASSMSDRGSTNEKLFF. DNA for the CDR3: TGTGCCAGCAGCATGTCAGACAGGGGCTCAACTAATGAAAAACTGTTTTTT. This chain joins TRBV21-1 and TRBJ1-4; the D call of TRBD1 is as the table states it, not checked on the DNA. TRBV21-1 is designated a pseudogene. This CDR3 is built from 17 residues.

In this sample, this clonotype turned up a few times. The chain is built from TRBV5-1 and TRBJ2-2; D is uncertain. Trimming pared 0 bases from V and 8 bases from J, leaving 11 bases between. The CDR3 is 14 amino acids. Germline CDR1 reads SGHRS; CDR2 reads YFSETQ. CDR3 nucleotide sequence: TGCGCCAGCAGCTTGGCCAGGCGACTGGGGGAGCTGTTTTTT. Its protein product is CASSLARRLGELFF. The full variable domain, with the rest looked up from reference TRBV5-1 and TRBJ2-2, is KAGVTQTPRYLIKTRGQQVTLSCSPISGHRSVSWYQQTPGQGLQFLFEYFSETQRNKGNFPGRFSGRQFSNSRSEMNVSTLELGDSALYLCASSLARRLGELFFGEGSRLTVL.

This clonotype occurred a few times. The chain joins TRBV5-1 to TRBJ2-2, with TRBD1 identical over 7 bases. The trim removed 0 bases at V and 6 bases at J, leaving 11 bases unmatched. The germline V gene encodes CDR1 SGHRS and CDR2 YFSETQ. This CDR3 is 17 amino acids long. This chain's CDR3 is CASSLDPDRDKPGELFF. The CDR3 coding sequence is TGCGCCAGCAGCTTGGACCCAGACAGGGATAAACCCGGGGAGCTGTTTTTT.